This T cell receptor (beta chain) was sequenced in a study of shared clonotypes between healthy human individuals. It was CD45RO-negative cells, positively selected for CCR7, that made up naive CD8 cells, with terminally differentiated effector memory CD45RA+ cells excluded. V was clipped by 1 base and J by 1 base; unmatched bases: 4. The CDR3 runs 16 residues. The germline V gene has CDR1 SGDLS and CDR2 YYNGEE. Here immunoSEQ multiplex PCR was the method, and the copy in TCRdb shows in-frame clones only, minus some. The sample contains about 1.9 million clones, roughly 95% of which appear only once.

The receptor was isolated from a man between 18 and 29 years old in good health. Some clones in this sample may be carry-over from other donors' samples. This chain joins TRBV9 and TRBJ2-3; 9 nucleotides match TRBD2. The sequencing input was naive CD8+ T cells from PBMCs. Here the CDR3 reads CASSVPRTSGTDTQYF. For the CDR3, the DNA is TGTGCCAGCAGCGTACCCCGGACTAGCGGCACAGATACGCAGTATTTT.